This section outlines one TCR beta chain sequence together with its context. Measured with immunoSEQ multiplex PCR; TCRdb has only the in-frame clones, and not every one. The profile shows 130,000 or so clones, approximately 83% of them singletons. The source of the sample is a study of T cell responses to AZD1222 COVID-19 vaccine. The CDR3 sequence is 12 residues long. Germline V gene sequence: CDR1 MNHNS, CDR2 SASEGT. Trimming left V 1 base short and J 7 bases short, with 5 bases between. The source is an adult in good health. The sample consisted of peripheral blood, taken on day 0 of AZD1222 vaccination. The chain couples TRBV6-1 to TRBJ1-5; no clear D. This CDR3 is CASSEGWQPQHF. The CDR3 nucleotides read TGTGCCAGCAGTGAAGGGTGGCAGCCCCAGCATTTT.